The source of this TCR beta chain is a study of shared clonotypes between healthy human individuals. Data came from immunoSEQ multiplex PCR; TCRdb stores just in-frame clones and leaves some out. The table shows 2 million to 2.5 million clones, with approximately 96% occurring only once. V was cut by 6 bases and J by 0 bases, with 9 bases left in between. This CDR3 comprises 13 residues. From germline, CDR1 is MNHNS and CDR2 SASEGT. The receptor was isolated from a man between 18 and 29 years old in good health. What was sequenced was naive CD4+ T cells sorted from blood. Subset of the sample: CD45RA+ positively selected. The chain combines TRBV6-1 with TRBJ2-7; D perhaps matches TRBD1 (5 bases). CDR3 protein: CASRTGNSYEQYF. The CDR3 DNA sequence: TGTGCCAGCAGAACAGGAAACTCCTACGAGCAGTACTTC.